The rows below give T cell receptor beta chains drawn from one sample of a study of T cells in Graves' hyperthyroidism and ophthalmopathy. TCRdb reanalysed the multiplex PCR reads using MiXCR and keeps one entry per CDR3 protein. Among about 560,000 distinct CDR3 sequences listed, around 16% were seen once. Sequenced: blood. These receptors were obtained from a woman between 25 and 40 years old with Graves' hyperthyroidism. The CDR3 runs from the conserved cysteine through the conserved F or W. The D gene is left open where the match is weak. Clone size is not always given. Where it is, it says once, few, many or a class for expanded clones.

clone_size d_call j_call v_call cdr3_aa cdr3_nt
many TRBD2 TRBJ2-3 TRBV30 CAWSPGTSRRTDTQYF TGTGCCTGGAGTCCTGGGACTAGCCGACGCACAGATACGCAGTATTTT
few NA TRBJ1-2 TRBV20-1 CSARETGTSNYGYTF TGCAGTGCTAGAGAAACAGGGACTTCTAACTATGGCTACACCTTC
many NA TRBJ2-7 TRBV11-2 CASSSPSGLEQYF TGTGCCAGCAGCTCACCTTCGGGCTTGGAGCAGTACTTC
many TRBD2 TRBJ2-5 TRBV7-9 CASSWSSGQETQYF TGTGCCAGCAGCTGGTCTAGCGGGCAAGAGACCCAGTACTTC
many NA TRBJ2-2 TRBV18 CASSPQGANTGELFF TGTGCCAGCAGCCCACAGGGAGCGAACACCGGGGAGCTGTTTTTT
many NA TRBJ2-7 TRBV7-3 CASSFPGADEQYF TGTGCCAGCAGCTTTCCAGGGGCCGACGAGCAGTACTTC
few NA TRBJ2-5 TRBV20-1 CSARTPWETQYF TGCAGTGCTAGAACCCCGTGGGAGACCCAGTACTTC
few NA TRBJ1-5 TRBV7-2 CASSLTFWEPQHF TGTGCCAGCAGCTTAACATTTTGGGAGCCCCAGCATTTT
many TRBD1 TRBJ2-5 TRBV24-1 CATTCRDRDQETQYF TGTGCCACAACATGCCGGGACAGGGACCAAGAGACCCAGTACTTC
NA NA TRBJ2-2 TRBV15 CATSRPGELFF TGTGCCACCAGCAGACCCGGGGAGCTGTTTTTT
NA TRBD2 TRBJ2-1 TRBV5-6 CASSLASGSQFF TGTGCCAGCAGCTTGGCTAGCGGGAGCCAGTTCTTC
NA NA TRBJ1-1 TRBV20-1 CSASAKYTEAFF TGCAGTGCTAGTGCTAAGTACACTGAAGCTTTCTTT
many NA TRBJ1-5 TRBV5-1 CASSTDSSNQPQHF TGCGCCAGCAGCACGGACAGTAGCAATCAGCCCCAGCATTTT
many NA TRBJ2-5 TRBV12-3/TRBV12-4 CASSPESKTQYF TGTGCCAGCAGCCCGGAGTCTAAGACCCAGTACTTC
many TRBD2 TRBJ2-1 TRBV2 CASGALGGRAYNEQFF TGTGCCAGCGGGGCCCTCGGCGGGAGGGCCTACAATGAGCAGTTCTTC
NA NA TRBJ1-2 TRBV9 CASSVVRDYGYTF TGTGCCAGCAGCGTAGTGCGGGACTATGGCTACACCTTC
many NA TRBJ2-7 TRBV20-1 CSARVGGGTYEQYF TGCAGTGCTAGAGTCGGGGGAGGCACCTACGAGCAGTACTTC
NA NA TRBJ1-1 TRBV19 CASSIESGHTMNTEAFF TGTGCCAGTAGTATAGAGTCGGGACACACGATGAACACTGAAGCTTTCTTT
many TRBD1 TRBJ2-7 TRBV3-1 CASTSGTALYEQYF TGTGCCAGCACGTCCGGGACAGCCTTATACGAGCAGTACTTC
many TRBD2 TRBJ2-3 TRBV5-1 CASSLAIASGSADTQYF TGCGCCAGCAGCTTGGCCATAGCTAGCGGGAGTGCAGATACGCAGTATTTT
NA TRBD2 TRBJ2-3 TRBV19 CASSIPPTSGRTRTDTQYF TGTGCCAGTAGTATTCCCCCAACTAGCGGGAGGACTCGCACAGATACGCAGTATTTT
many NA TRBJ2-1 TRBV5-1 CASSLTGRYNEQFF TGCGCCAGCAGCTTGACAGGGCGTTACAATGAGCAGTTCTTC
few TRBD1 TRBJ1-2 TRBV27 CASRDRGQHYGYTF TGTGCCAGCAGAGACAGGGGGCAGCACTATGGCTACACCTTC
many NA TRBJ1-2 TRBV2 CASSDPSAPYGYTF TGTGCCAGCAGTGATCCCTCGGCTCCATATGGCTACACCTTC
NA NA TRBJ2-3 TRBV5-1 CASSLAQATSGTDTQYF TGCGCCAGCAGCTTGGCCCAGGCCACGTCGGGCACAGATACGCAGTATTTT
NA NA TRBJ2-5 TRBV4-2 CASSQGTGDFQETQYF TGTGCCAGCAGCCAAGGAACAGGCGATTTCCAAGAGACCCAGTACTTC
many TRBD2 TRBJ2-1 TRBV7-8 CASSLSASGRPYNEQFF TGTGCCAGCAGCTTATCGGCTAGCGGGAGACCCTACAATGAGCAGTTCTTC
many NA TRBJ2-3 TRBV7-3 CASSLMRDTDTQYF TGTGCCAGCAGCTTAATGCGGGACACAGATACGCAGTATTTT
many NA TRBJ2-7 TRBV7-9 CASSPRDSVYEQYF TGTGCCAGCAGCCCAAGGGACTCGGTCTACGAGCAGTACTTC
NA NA TRBJ2-2 TRBV11-2 CASSFRTSTGELFF TGTGCCAGCAGCTTCCGGACTTCAACCGGGGAGCTGTTTTTT
NA TRBD2 TRBJ2-3 TRBV5-1 CASSREGRRSDTQYF TGCGCCAGCAGCCGGGAGGGGCGGCGATCAGATACGCAGTATTTT
many TRBD2 TRBJ2-3 TRBV7-2 CASSLGAGESDTQYF TGTGCCAGCAGCTTAGGAGCGGGAGAATCAGATACGCAGTATTTT
NA NA TRBJ2-7 TRBV20-1 CSASFTYGEQYF TGCAGTGCTAGCTTCACCTATGGTGAGCAGTACTTC
NA NA TRBJ2-7 TRBV5-1 CASSLDRVEQYF TGTGCCAGCAGCTTGGATCGCGTTGAGCAGTACTTC
many TRBD2 TRBJ2-1 TRBV28 CASSPAGTSGGSSYNEQFF TGTGCCAGCAGTCCCGCCGGGACTAGCGGGGGGAGCTCCTACAATGAGCAGTTCTTC
many TRBD2 TRBJ2-3 TRBV6-1 CASSEVVGAGSTDTQYF TGTGCCAGCAGTGAAGTGGTCGGAGCGGGATCCACAGATACGCAGTATTTT
many TRBD2 TRBJ2-5 TRBV2 CASTSLDGLVLETQYF TGTGCCAGTACCAGCCTTGACGGACTAGTTCTAGAGACCCAGTACTTC
NA TRBD2 TRBJ2-2 TRBV11-2 CASTTPGLALTGELFF TGTGCCAGCACTACCCCGGGACTAGCTCTCACCGGGGAGCTGTTTTTT
few TRBD2 TRBJ2-2 TRBV3-1 CASSHLSGTSSGLFF TGTGCCAGCAGCCATCTCTCCGGGACTAGTTCGGGGCTGTTTTTT
many TRBD1 TRBJ2-7 TRBV12-3/TRBV12-4 CASSPPGQIYEQYF TGTGCCAGCAGCCCACCGGGACAGATCTACGAGCAGTACTTC
many TRBD1 TRBJ2-1 TRBV30 CAWGQGSSYNEQFF TGTGCCTGGGGACAGGGGAGCTCCTACAATGAGCAGTTCTTC
NA NA TRBJ1-5 TRBV5-6 CASSLGPGPQHF TGTGCCAGCAGCTTAGGCCCAGGGCCCCAGCATTTT
NA NA TRBJ2-2 TRBV24-1 CATRVNTGELFF TGTGCCACCAGGGTGAACACCGGGGAGCTGTTTTTT
few NA TRBJ1-3 TRBV5-1 CASSLEAGNSGNTIYF TGCGCCAGCAGCTTGGAGGCGGGGAACTCTGGAAACACCATATATTTT
many TRBD2 TRBJ2-3 TRBV11-2 CASSLVDLLAGDNTQYF TGTGCCAGCAGCTTAGTGGATCTGCTAGCGGGAGATAATACGCAGTATTTT
many NA TRBJ1-2 TRBV28 CASSTAYPGGYTF TGTGCCAGCAGTACAGCGTACCCTGGGGGCTACACCTTC
few NA TRBJ1-2 TRBV3-1 CASSLLGQTFYGYTF TGTGCCAGCAGCCTACTAGGACAGACATTCTATGGCTACACCTTC
many NA TRBJ2-2 TRBV5-1 CASSLERTNTGELFF TGCGCCAGCAGCCTGGAGAGAACGAACACCGGGGAGCTGTTTTTT
NA NA TRBJ1-5 TRBV7-2 CASSSSQGPAGNQPQHF TGTGCCAGCAGCTCCTCACAGGGTCCTGCGGGAAATCAGCCCCAGCATTTT